This T cell receptor (beta chain) came from a study of blood T cell repertoires in COVID-19. Background on the study: The analysed material was cDNA or gDNA that came from T cells, B-cell-depleted T cells, or PBMCs.

Methods used by the authors: Amplification of reference gene primers provided the estimated nucleated cell counts. TCRdb's copy holds only in-frame clones and misses some; the assay was immunoSEQ multiplex PCR. V, J and clone size are those of that table, while D and trimming were read from the DNA. Among about 19,000 clones listed, 70% to 85% were seen once. V lost 2 bases and J 2 bases, leaving 9 bases between the germline ends. In germline, CDR1 is MDHEN, CDR2 SYDVKM. CDR3 size: 14 residues. The origin of this receptor is a human donor in a cohort sampled during active COVID-19. Sequences were obtained from peripheral blood. The chain has TRBV28 and TRBJ2-5, with D maybe TRBD2 (6 bases). For the CDR3, the DNA is TGTGCCAGCAGTTTAGGGGACTGGCAAGAGACCCAGTACTTC. Translating it yields CASSLGDWQETQYF.